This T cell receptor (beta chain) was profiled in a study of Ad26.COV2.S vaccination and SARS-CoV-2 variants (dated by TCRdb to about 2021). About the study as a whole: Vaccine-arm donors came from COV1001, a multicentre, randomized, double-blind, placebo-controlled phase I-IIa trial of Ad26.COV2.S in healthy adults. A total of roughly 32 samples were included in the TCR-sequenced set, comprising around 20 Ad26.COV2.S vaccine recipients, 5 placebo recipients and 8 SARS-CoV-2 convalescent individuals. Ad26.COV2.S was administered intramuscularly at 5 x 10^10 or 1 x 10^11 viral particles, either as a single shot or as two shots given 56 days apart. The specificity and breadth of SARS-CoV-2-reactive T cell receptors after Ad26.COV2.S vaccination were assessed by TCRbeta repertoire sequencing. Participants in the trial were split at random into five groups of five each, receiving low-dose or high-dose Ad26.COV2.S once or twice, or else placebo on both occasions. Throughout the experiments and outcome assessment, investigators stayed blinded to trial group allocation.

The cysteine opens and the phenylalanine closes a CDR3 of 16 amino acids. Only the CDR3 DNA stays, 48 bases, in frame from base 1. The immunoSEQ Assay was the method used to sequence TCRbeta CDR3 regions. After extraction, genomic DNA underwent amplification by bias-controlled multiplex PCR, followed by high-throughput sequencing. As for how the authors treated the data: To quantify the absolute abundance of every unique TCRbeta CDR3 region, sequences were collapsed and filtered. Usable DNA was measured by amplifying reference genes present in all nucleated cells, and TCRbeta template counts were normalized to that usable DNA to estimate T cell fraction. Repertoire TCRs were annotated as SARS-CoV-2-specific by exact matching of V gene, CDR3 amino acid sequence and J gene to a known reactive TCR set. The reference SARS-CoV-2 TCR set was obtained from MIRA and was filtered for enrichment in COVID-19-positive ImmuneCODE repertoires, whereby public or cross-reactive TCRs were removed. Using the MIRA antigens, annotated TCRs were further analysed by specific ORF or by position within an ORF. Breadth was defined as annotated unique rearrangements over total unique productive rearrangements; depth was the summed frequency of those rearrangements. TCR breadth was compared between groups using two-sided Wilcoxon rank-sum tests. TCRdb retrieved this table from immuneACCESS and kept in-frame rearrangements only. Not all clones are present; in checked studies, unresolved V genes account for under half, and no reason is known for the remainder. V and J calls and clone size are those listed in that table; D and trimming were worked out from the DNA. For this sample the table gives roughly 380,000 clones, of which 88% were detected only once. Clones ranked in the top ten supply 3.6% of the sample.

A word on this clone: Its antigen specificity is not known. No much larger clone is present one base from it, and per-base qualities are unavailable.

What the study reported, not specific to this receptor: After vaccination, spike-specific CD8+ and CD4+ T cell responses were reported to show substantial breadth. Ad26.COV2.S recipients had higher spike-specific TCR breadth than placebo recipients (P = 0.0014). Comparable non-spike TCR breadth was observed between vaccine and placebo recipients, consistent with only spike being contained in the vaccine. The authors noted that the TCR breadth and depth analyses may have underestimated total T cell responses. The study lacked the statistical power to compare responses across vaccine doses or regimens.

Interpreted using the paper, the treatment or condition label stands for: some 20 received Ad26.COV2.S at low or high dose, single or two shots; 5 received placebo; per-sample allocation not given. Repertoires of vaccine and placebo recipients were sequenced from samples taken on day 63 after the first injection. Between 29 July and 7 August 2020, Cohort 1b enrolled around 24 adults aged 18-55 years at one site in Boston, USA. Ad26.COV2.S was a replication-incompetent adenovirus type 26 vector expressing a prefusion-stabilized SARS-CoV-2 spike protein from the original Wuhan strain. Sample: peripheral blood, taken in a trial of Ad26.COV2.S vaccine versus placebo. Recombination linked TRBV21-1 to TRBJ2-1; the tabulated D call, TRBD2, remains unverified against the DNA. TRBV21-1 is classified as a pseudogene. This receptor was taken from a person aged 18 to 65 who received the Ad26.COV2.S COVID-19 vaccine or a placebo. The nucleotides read TGTGCCAGCAGCAAACCCCGCGGGGGGGTCGGCAATGAGCAGTTCTTC. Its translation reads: CASSKPRGGVGNEQFF.